The 13 T cell receptor beta chains listed next were all sequenced from one sample in a study of blood T cells in healthy people across ages. Through a sample-barcoded 5' primer and a J-beta primer mix, a second PCR was run for about 6 to 11 cycles. TCRdb analysed the 5' RACE reads with MiXCR anew, one entry per CDR3 protein. The sample lists hundreds of thousands of distinct CDR3 sequences; approximately 52% were seen once. The specimen sequenced was blood. All receptors come from a woman over 75 in good health.

V is TRBV20-1 and J is TRBJ2-5; no clear D. The length of the CDR3 is 14 residues. Trimming shortened V by 6 bases and J by 2 bases, and 16 bases separated the two germline ends. The germline gives CDR1 DFQATT, CDR2 SNEGSKA (reference sequence). The chain's CDR3 is CSAPRGRGQETQYF. The CDR3 DNA reads as TGCAGTGCGCCCCGAGGACGTGGGCAAGAGACCCAGTACTTC.

The chain's CDR3 is CASSPQTGLAAQQYF. CDR3 nucleotide sequence: TGTGCCAGCAGCCCCCAGACCGGGCTAGCGGCACAGCAGTATTTT. The chain carries TRBV4-2 and TRBJ2-3; 7 bases line up with TRBD2. V gave up 4 bases and J gave up 11 bases; unmatched junction bases: 15. Germline lookup yields CDR1 LGHNA and CDR2 YNFKEQ. The CDR3 contains 15 residues.

The genes are TRBV7-2 and TRBJ2-1; 11 bases are a match to TRBD2. The length of the CDR3 is 16 residues. Germline V gives CDR1 SGHTA, CDR2 FQGNSA. V was pared by 6 bases and J by 4 bases, with 8 bases of the junction left unmatched. The DNA for the CDR3 is TGTGCCAGCAGTCGCTCCTCTAGCGGGGGGTACAATGAGCAGTTCTTC. Translation: CASSRSSSGGYNEQFF.

The chain has TRBV12-3 or TRBV12-4 and TRBJ1-4, with 12 positions matching TRBD1. With 7 bases clipped from V and 6 bases from J, the junction kept 3 bases outside the gene matches. CDR3 length: 14 amino acids. CDR3 sequence (DNA): TGTGCCAGCACCCGGGACAGGGGGCATGAAAAACTGTTTTTT. This codes for CASTRDRGHEKLFF.

V and J are TRBV29-1 and TRBJ2-5, with 9 positions matching TRBD1. V was pared by 7 bases and J by 5 bases, with 5 bases of the junction left unmatched. This CDR3 comprises 12 residues. In germline, CDR1 is SQVTM, CDR2 ANQGSEA. The CDR3 DNA follows: TGCAGCGGCACAGGGGGCGAGGAGACCCAGTACTTC. It codes for CSGTGGEETQYF.

The V gene is TRBV2, the J gene TRBJ1-1; D not certain. Between the trimmed V and J ends, which lost 5 bases and 0 bases, there was a span of 13 bases. The CDR3 covers 15 residues. Germline-derived CDR1 and CDR2 are SNHLY and FYNNEI. The CDR3 coding sequence is TGTGCCAGCAGTCCCTGGGCTGTGATGAACACTGAAGCTTTCTTT. Translation gives CASSPWAVMNTEAFF.

The chain is built from TRBV29-1 and TRBJ2-6; no firm D call. CDR1 and CDR2 from the germline V gene are SQVTM and ANQGSEA. Trimming removed 7 bases at V and 4 bases at J, with 14 bases between. This CDR3 is built from 14 residues. This CDR3 reads CSASGQDGANVLTF. The CDR3 region has the DNA TGCAGCGCCTCGGGCCAGGACGGGGCCAACGTCCTGACTTTC.

This clonotype appeared many times. The rearrangement joins TRBV6-2 or TRBV6-3 to TRBJ2-1; no clear D gene. Deletions cut 5 bases from V and 7 bases from J, with 6 bases between. The germline V gene has CDR1 MNHEY and CDR2 SVGEGT. This CDR3 contains 11 residues. CDR3 loop: CASSKLNEQFF. The CDR3 DNA reads as TGTGCCAGCAGTAAGTTGAATGAGCAGTTCTTC.

In its sample, this clonotype was seen a few times. The gene calls are TRBV29-1 and TRBJ2-2, with 7 bases matching TRBD1. Germline lookup yields CDR1 SQVTM and CDR2 ANQGSEA. The CDR3 is 13 residues long. Here the CDR3 DNA reads TGCGCTGGGGGACAGATGAACACCGGGGAGCTGTTTTTT. Translating gives CAGGQMNTGELFF.

The chain carries TRBV12-3 or TRBV12-4 and TRBJ1-5, with D possibly matching TRBD1 (5 bases). This CDR3 spans 13 amino acids. V lost 6 bases and J 4 bases, leaving 10 bases between the germline ends. In nucleotides, the CDR3 is TGTGCCAGCAGGCAAAGGGGAAATCAGCCCCAGCATTTT. It encodes CASRQRGNQPQHF.

This clonotype was recorded only once. V is TRBV5-1 and J is TRBJ1-5; 8 positions match TRBD1. The germline V gene has CDR1 SGHRS and CDR2 YFSETQ. This CDR3 is 15 amino acids long. The trim removed 4 bases at V and 6 bases at J, leaving 9 bases unmatched. CDR3 loop: CASSAQGAPSQPQHF. The CDR3 DNA is TGCGCCAGCAGCGCTCAGGGGGCGCCGAGTCAGCCCCAGCATTTT.

This clonotype came up a few times. The rearrangement links TRBV5-1 to TRBJ2-6; no firm D call. This CDR3 spans 16 amino acids. Trimming stripped 0 bases from V and 3 bases from J, with 10 bases between. From germline, CDR1 is SGHRS and CDR2 YFSETQ. DNA of the CDR3: TGCGCCAGCAGCTTGGACCTGGGCGGTGGGGCCAACGTCCTGACTTTC. Translation gives CASSLDLGGGANVLTF.

V and J are TRBV29-1 and TRBJ1-2; a possible D gene is TRBD1 (5 bases). The CDR3 sequence is 11 residues long. The V gene's germline CDR1 is SQVTM and CDR2 ANQGSEA. V lost 4 bases to trimming and J lost 3 bases, with 6 bases between them. The CDR3 region is CSVARDYGYTF. Written as DNA, the CDR3 is TGCAGCGTTGCCAGGGACTATGGCTACACCTTC.